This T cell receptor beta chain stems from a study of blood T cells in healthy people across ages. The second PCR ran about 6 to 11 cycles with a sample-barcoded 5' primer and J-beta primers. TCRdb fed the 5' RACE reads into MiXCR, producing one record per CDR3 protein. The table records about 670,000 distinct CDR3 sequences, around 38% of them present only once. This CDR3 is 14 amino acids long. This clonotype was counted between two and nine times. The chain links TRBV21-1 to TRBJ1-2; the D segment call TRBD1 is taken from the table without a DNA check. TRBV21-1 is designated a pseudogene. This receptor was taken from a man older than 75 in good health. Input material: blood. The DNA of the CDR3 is TGTGCCAGCAGCAAAGTGCCGGGATGCTATGGCTACACCTTC. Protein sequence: CASSKVPGCYGYTF.